A selection of T cell receptor beta chains follows, all from one sample in a study of blood T cell repertoires in COVID-19. Sequencing was performed with immunoSEQ multiplex PCR; in TCRdb, only in-frame clones are kept and a portion is missing. This table holds roughly 340,000 clones, more than 75% found once. Sequences were obtained from peripheral blood. All receptors derive from a woman in her forties or fifties with COVID-19, enrolled during active disease. The CDR3 runs from the conserved cysteine through the conserved F or W. Fields, in order: clone size, V gene, D gene, J gene, CDR3 DNA, CDR3 protein. A D gene is named only where the DNA matches it firmly. Only some rows state a clone size, as once, few, many or a class for expanded clones.

>.|TRBV9|.|TRBJ2-7
TGTGCCAGCAGCCCCTCCTTGAGGCAGCCCTACGAGCAGTACTTC
CASSPSLRQPYEQYF
>.|TRBV19|.|TRBJ1-1
TGTGCCAGTAATCAGGGAAACACTGAAGCTTTCTTT
CASNQGNTEAFF
>.|TRBV19|TRBD1|TRBJ1-2
TGTGCCAGTAATCCCGGGACAGACGGAGGCTACACCTTC
CASNPGTDGGYTF
>once|TRBV6-2/TRBV6-3|TRBD2|TRBJ2-7
TGTGCCAGCAGTTTAGCGGGAGGTGCCTACGAGCAGTACTTC
CASSLAGGAYEQYF
>.|TRBV10-3|.|TRBJ2-7
TGTGCCATCAGTGAGTCGGGGGGGGCAAGATACGAGCAGTACTTC
CAISESGGARYEQYF
>.|TRBV6-1|.|TRBJ1-1
TGTGCCAGCAGTGCCTCCCGTTGGAACAGCTTTAACACTGAAGCTTTCTTT
CASSASRWNSFNTEAFF
>.|TRBV14|.|TRBJ1-2
TGTGCCAGCAGCCAACAGGTTTCTAACTATGGCTACACCTTC
CASSQQVSNYGYTF
>once|TRBV24-1|TRBD1|TRBJ1-1
TGTGCCACCAGTGATTTCCGGACAGGGAGCACTGAAGCTTTCTTT
CATSDFRTGSTEAFF
>.|TRBV4-2|TRBD2|TRBJ2-3
TGTGCCTCCGGGCGGGAGGGAAACACAGATACGCAGTATTTT
CASGREGNTDTQYF
>.|TRBV5-1|.|TRBJ1-4
TGCGCCAGCAGCCCGAGGCGACGGACTAATGAAAAACTGTTTTTT
CASSPRRRTNEKLFF
>.|TRBV11-3|.|TRBJ2-5
TGTGCCAGCAGCGTAGGGGCAGAGACCCAGTACTTC
CASSVGAETQYF